Detailed here is one T cell receptor beta chain. This clonotype was recorded at least ten times. This clone's antigen is unknown. There are no base qualities to consult, and no much larger clone falls within one base. TCR libraries were constructed from 400 ng RNA using the Immunoverse kit, and molecular barcoded adaptors covering alpha/delta and beta/gamma chains were employed. TCR library preparation used the same RNA that went into transcriptome sequencing. Sequencing of TCR libraries was carried out on an Illumina HiSeq 4000 with 2 x 150 cycles. Per the authors' processing: TCR reads were aligned to human V, D, J and C references and assembled into CDR3 clonotypes with MiXCR, including quality filtering and error correction. Clonotype counts and gene usage diversity were analyzed with the tcR package in R. For inspection of raw mapping reads, RNA-seq reads were mapped by STAR aligner version 2.5.3a onto GRCh37 of the human genome. To test how sequencing depth affected the clonotypes detected, IR-seq fastq files were randomly downsampled with Seqtk 1.3. The public reads were reanalyzed by TCRdb: fastp trimming at Q25, MiXCR alignment, in-frame beta chains only. Entries are consolidated by CDR3 protein sequence, retaining the most common genes and DNA. TCRdb, rather than the study authors, made the V and J calls. The sample data list more than 12,000 distinct CDR3 sequences, and 20% of these were observed just once. Over 75% of the sample is taken by the ten largest.

This sample is drawn from a study of read filtering for tumor transcriptome and immune sequencing (dated by TCRdb to the early 2020s). About the full investigation: The cohort consisted of approximately 16 male and approximately 14 female patients, with a mean age of around 60 years and an age range of roughly 47 to 90. Whole-transcriptome libraries were prepared with the TruSeq RNA Access Library Prep Kit after DNase treatment. Under revised international staging, roughly 8 patients fell into R-ISS I, around 15 into R-ISS II and about 7 into R-ISS III. One of the main goals was to work out a read-filtering strategy for immune repertoire data, in particular whether clonotypes backed by only a single read should be removed. Using the same bone marrow samples, the study compared TCR repertoires obtained by targeted immune repertoire sequencing with those obtained by bulk whole-transcriptome sequencing. Per sample, about 3.5 to 11 million TCR-region mapped reads were obtained with IR-seq, compared with only roughly 80 to 1273 with RNA-seq.

The CDR3 goes from the cysteine to the phenylalanine over 15 residues. Only the CDR3 DNA is retained, 45 bases long and in frame from the first base. Looking up the germline V gene (reference sequence) yields CDR1 LNHDA and CDR2 SQIVND. V is pared back by 0 bases and J by 3 bases, with 11 bases lying between the germline termini. The paper as a whole reports these results and caveats: The sorted CD138-negative fraction was a mixed bone marrow immune population, not purified T cells. Compared with RNA-seq, IR-seq captured clonotypes at much greater depth and more reliably, and a smaller IR-seq throughput was enough to identify most of the shared clonotypes. Removing single-read clonotypes increased the correlation between IR-seq and RNA-seq shared clonotype proportions. In IR-seq, single-read clonotypes were roughly 82% of clonotypes but approximately 4% of total reads; in RNA-seq they were 60% to 75% of clonotypes and 44.6% of reads.

Bone marrow was sampled from every patient at the time of active disease. Ficoll-Hypaque density gradient centrifugation was used to isolate the bone marrow mononuclear cells. Myeloma plasma cells were removed and CD138-negative cells were obtained by negative selection following labeling with CD138 magnetic microbeads on a MACS separator. The purity of the isolated cells was checked by flow cytometry with CD138 antibodies on an Attune NxT. Total RNA was extracted with TRIzol reagent and quantified with a NanoDrop spectrophotometer. Paired RNA-seq and IR-seq were performed on the CD138-negative bone marrow sample of each patient.

This sequence originates from a donor at least 40 years old with multiple myeloma. The sequence links TRBV19 to TRBJ1-2; the D gene is possibly TRBD1, with 6 bases matching. The source material was a population of CD138-negative cells sorted from bone marrow. The cell subset or site label of this sample denotes: bone marrow mononuclear cells depleted of CD138+ plasma/myeloma cells by negative magnetic selection. The CDR3 corresponds to CASSIDSQGYYGYTF. The nucleotide sequence is given as TGTGCCAGTAGTATAGACTCACAGGGTTACTATGGCTACACCTTC.